This entry lists 20 T cell receptor beta chains sequenced from one sample in a study of cytomegalovirus exposure and HLA in healthy donors (dated 2017 in TCRdb). Receptors were amplified or captured by the immunoSEQ multiplex PCR assay. For the multiplex PCR, a mixture combining 60 forward primers for TCR Vbeta segments and 13 reverse primers for TCR Jbeta segments was used. TCRdb took over this immuneACCESS table, retaining in-frame rearrangements with V and J assigned. Such tables are incomplete; in checked studies, under half of the missing clones stem from an unresolved V gene, and the remainder is unexplained. In this sample the table shows 100,000 to 150,000 clones, about 80% of which occur a single time. Clones ranked in the top ten supply 8.9% of the sample. The sequencing input was PBMCs. The receptors stem from a man aged 25 to 40 in good health and CMV-seropositive.

The chain joins TRBV19 to TRBJ1-6; 7 nucleotides line up with TRBD1. The CDR3 consists of 18 residues. Unmatched junction bases numbered 15, after V lost 6 bases and J lost 4 bases. In germline, CDR1 is LNHDA, CDR2 SQIVND (reference sequence). The DNA for the CDR3 is TGTGCCAGTAGGGGCACAGGGTTAGGGGGCGGGTATAATTCACCCCTCCACTTT. Residues: CASRGTGLGGGYNSPLHF.

The genes are TRBV27 and TRBJ1-1; a weak D match, TRBD1 (6 bases). This CDR3 spans 16 amino acids. The V gene lost 4 bases and the J gene lost 0 bases, with 15 bases spanning the gap. Germline V gives CDR1 MNHEY, CDR2 SMNVEV (reference sequence). For the CDR3, the DNA is TGTGCCAGCAGTTCAAGATCTACAGGGCTGAACACTGAAGCTTTCTTT. This encodes CASSSRSTGLNTEAFF.

The V call is TRBV19, the J call TRBJ1-3; no clear D. The CDR3 spans 13 residues. Trimming left V 7 bases short and J 0 bases short, with 7 bases between. Germline V gene sequence: CDR1 LNHDA, CDR2 SQIVND (reference sequence). DNA of the CDR3: TGTGCCAGTAAATGGAGCTCTGGAAACACCATATATTTT. The encoded protein is CASKWSSGNTIYF.

This clone was picked up a small number of times. The chain recombines TRBV9 with TRBJ2-7; 10 bases are a match to TRBD1. Germline CDR1 and CDR2: SGDLS and YYNGEE. With V trimmed by 4 bases and J by 2 bases, 3 bases remained unmatched. The CDR3 runs 14 residues. The CDR3: CASSPGQGAYEQYF. CDR3 nucleotide sequence: TGTGCCAGCAGCCCCGGACAGGGGGCCTACGAGCAGTACTTC.

This clone was seen just once. The V gene is TRBV10-3, the J gene TRBJ2-5; possibly TRBD1 for D (5 bases). Germline CDR1 ENHRY, CDR2 SYGVKD. The CDR3 runs 13 residues. V shed 7 bases and J shed 1 base, with 10 bases lying between them. The CDR3 DNA sequence: TGTGCCATCAATAGACAGCCCCAAGAGACCCAGTACTTC. This translates into CAINRQPQETQYF.

The sample holds one count of this clone. The chain combines TRBV7-2 with TRBJ1-1; D possibly corresponds to TRBD1 (6 bases). V shed 1 base and J shed 1 base, with 13 bases lying between them. CDR3 length equals 16 residues. Germline-derived CDR1 and CDR2 are SGHTA and FQGNSA. For the CDR3, the DNA is TGTGCCAGCAGCTTAGACACCCTCAGGGGGAACACTGAAGCTTTCTTT. Its translation: CASSLDTLRGNTEAFF.

This sequence joins TRBV10-2 and TRBJ1-1, with D unresolved. The ends were cut back, 3 bases at V and 7 bases at J, with 12 bases in the middle. The germline gives CDR1 WSHSY, CDR2 SAAADI. The CDR3 totals 13 residues. CDR3 in DNA: TGCGCCAGCAGTGATCAGGCGCCGTATGAAGCTTTCTTT. Its protein product is CASSDQAPYEAFF.

The gene calls are TRBV6-5 and TRBJ2-5; D is perhaps TRBD2 (6 bases). The length of the CDR3 is 15 residues. Germline lookup yields CDR1 MNHEY and CDR2 SVGAGI. V was shortened by 8 bases and J by 0 bases, with 16 bases between the two germline ends. CDR3 in DNA: TGTGCCAGCGGGTTTTCGGGGGAGAACCAAGAGACCCAGTACTTC. Its protein is CASGFSGENQETQYF.

The chain employs TRBV14 and TRBJ2-2; TRBD1 matches at 8 bases. The CDR3 totals 14 residues. The germline gives CDR1 SGHDN, CDR2 FVKESK. With 5 bases clipped from V and 4 bases from J, the junction kept 3 bases outside the gene matches. CDR3 in amino acids: CASSGQGVTGELFF. CDR3 DNA: TGTGCCAGCAGCGGACAGGGTGTCACCGGGGAGCTGTTTTTT.

J is TRBJ1-1 and V is TRBV5-1, with no clear D. The germline gives CDR1 SGHRS, CDR2 YFSETQ. The V gene lost 2 bases and the J gene lost 1 base, with 6 bases spanning the gap. The CDR3 extends over 13 amino acids. The CDR3 loop reads CASSFQENTEAFF. In DNA, the CDR3 is TGCGCCAGCAGCTTCCAGGAGAACACTGAAGCTTTCTTT.

A few counts support this clone. The J gene is TRBJ2-1, the V gene TRBV12-5; 7 nucleotides match TRBD1. Germline CDR1 is LGHNT and CDR2 is FRNRAP. V dropped 7 bases and J dropped 7; count of bases not matched to a gene: 13. The CDR3 has 15 residues. Here the CDR3 reads CASARTGEGDNEQFF. CDR3 DNA sequence: TGTGCTAGTGCCAGGACAGGAGAAGGTGATAATGAGCAGTTCTTC.

The chain carries TRBV5-1 and TRBJ2-5, with 8 nucleotides matching TRBD2. This CDR3 is 13 amino acids long. After removal of 6 bases from V and 5 bases from J, the junction contained 6 bases not matched to a gene. Germline V gives CDR1 SGHRS, CDR2 YFSETQ. CDR3 loop: CASTRRGGETQYF. For the CDR3, the DNA is TGCGCCAGCACTCGTCGGGGGGGGGAGACCCAGTACTTC.

V is TRBV19 and J is TRBJ2-1, with 16 bases aligning to TRBD2. The V gene's germline CDR1 is LNHDA and CDR2 SQIVND (reference sequence). This CDR3 has 18 amino acids. With V trimmed by 3 bases and J by 4 bases, 6 bases remained unmatched. This CDR3 is CASSIGTSGGAGYNEQFF. The CDR3 DNA follows: TGTGCCAGTAGTATTGGGACTAGCGGGGGGGCCGGTTACAATGAGCAGTTCTTC.

This clone was detected a few times. The chain couples TRBV23-1 to TRBJ2-3; 8 bases line up with TRBD2. TRBV23-1 carries the ORF label, with uncertain function. V dropped 5 bases and J dropped 2; count of bases not matched to a gene: 6. CDR3 length: 15 amino acids. CDR3 in amino acids: CASSKRGPYTDTQYF. In DNA, the CDR3 is TGCGCCAGCAGTAAGCGGGGGCCTTACACAGATACGCAGTATTTT.

This clone was counted a single time. CDR3 coding DNA: TGTGCCAGCAGCTTAAACGCTTTAACAGGGGCGACCCAGTACTTC. Protein sequence: CASSLNALTGATQYF. The chain employs TRBV7-7 and TRBJ2-5, with 7 positions matching TRBD1. Trimming took 2 bases from V and 7 from J; bases not matched to a gene: 10. Germline V gives CDR1 SSHAT, CDR2 FNYEAQ (reference sequence). The CDR3 consists of 15 residues.

The J gene is TRBJ1-3, the V gene TRBV5-8; D is uncertain. Between the trimmed V and J ends, which lost 5 bases and 2 bases, there was a span of 8 bases. There are 13 residues in the CDR3. The germline V gene has CDR1 SGHTS and CDR2 YDEGEE. CDR3 loop: CASRSGTGNTIYF. The CDR3 region has the DNA TGTGCCAGCAGGTCCGGGACTGGAAACACCATATATTTT.

The V gene is TRBV10-3, the J gene TRBJ2-2; 8 nucleotides line up with TRBD1. The CDR3 extends over 13 amino acids. Germline loops: CDR1 ENHRY, CDR2 SYGVKD. The V gene end was trimmed by 9 bases and the J gene end by 6 bases; junction bases not matched to a gene: 6. The DNA of the CDR3 is TGTGCCATAACAGGGGGGTTCGCCGGGGAGCTGTTTTTT. This translates into CAITGGFAGELFF.

CDR3 in DNA: TGTGCCAGTAGTTTCGGCGGGGGCCAAGATACGCAGTATTTT. As protein: CASSFGGGQDTQYF. The V call is TRBV19, the J call TRBJ2-3, with a weak D call TRBD2 (7 bases). Deletions cut 5 bases from V and 5 bases from J, with 14 bases between. The CDR3 extends over 14 amino acids. Germline CDR1 is LNHDA and CDR2 is SQIVND (reference sequence).

The CDR3 bases are TGTGCCAGCAGCCCTCGGAACACTGAAGCTTTCTTT. Protein sequence: CASSPRNTEAFF. This chain connects TRBV14 to TRBJ1-1; D unresolved. The CDR3 sequence is 12 residues long. The V end lost 4 bases, the J end lost 1 base, and 4 bases lay between the germline ends. Germline V gene lookup returns CDR1 SGHDN and CDR2 FVKESK.

V is TRBV7-3 and J is TRBJ2-1; the D gene is possibly TRBD1 (6 bases). Germline V CDR1 and CDR2: SGHTA, FQGTGA. The CDR3 consists of 13 residues. V lost 5 bases to trimming and J lost 7 bases, with 12 bases between them. CDR3 loop: CASSLITGNEQFF. CDR3 coding DNA: TGTGCCAGCAGCCTGATTACAGGGAATGAGCAGTTCTTC.